This T cell receptor (beta chain) appears in the sequencing data of a study of cytotoxic CD8 clonotypes in ibrutinib-treated CLL. The V and J ends lost 4 bases and 0 bases respectively, with 15 bases between them. Germline-derived CDR1 and CDR2 are SEHNR and FQNEAQ (reference sequence). The CDR3 has 16 amino acids. Produced via immunoSEQ multiplex PCR; TCRdb's table is partial and in-frame only. The repertoire holds 200,000 to 250,000 clones, with just under 80% as singletons. The V and J genes are TRBV7-9 and TRBJ2-5; TRBD1 is a possible D gene (6 bases). Sequences were derived from PBMCs, sampled after 12 months of ibrutinib treatment. The sequence was collected from a human donor with chronic lymphocytic leukemia. DNA for the CDR3: TGTGCCAGCAGCTCGACCAGAACAGGGAACCAAGAGACCCAGTACTTC. Its translation: CASSSTRTGNQETQYF.